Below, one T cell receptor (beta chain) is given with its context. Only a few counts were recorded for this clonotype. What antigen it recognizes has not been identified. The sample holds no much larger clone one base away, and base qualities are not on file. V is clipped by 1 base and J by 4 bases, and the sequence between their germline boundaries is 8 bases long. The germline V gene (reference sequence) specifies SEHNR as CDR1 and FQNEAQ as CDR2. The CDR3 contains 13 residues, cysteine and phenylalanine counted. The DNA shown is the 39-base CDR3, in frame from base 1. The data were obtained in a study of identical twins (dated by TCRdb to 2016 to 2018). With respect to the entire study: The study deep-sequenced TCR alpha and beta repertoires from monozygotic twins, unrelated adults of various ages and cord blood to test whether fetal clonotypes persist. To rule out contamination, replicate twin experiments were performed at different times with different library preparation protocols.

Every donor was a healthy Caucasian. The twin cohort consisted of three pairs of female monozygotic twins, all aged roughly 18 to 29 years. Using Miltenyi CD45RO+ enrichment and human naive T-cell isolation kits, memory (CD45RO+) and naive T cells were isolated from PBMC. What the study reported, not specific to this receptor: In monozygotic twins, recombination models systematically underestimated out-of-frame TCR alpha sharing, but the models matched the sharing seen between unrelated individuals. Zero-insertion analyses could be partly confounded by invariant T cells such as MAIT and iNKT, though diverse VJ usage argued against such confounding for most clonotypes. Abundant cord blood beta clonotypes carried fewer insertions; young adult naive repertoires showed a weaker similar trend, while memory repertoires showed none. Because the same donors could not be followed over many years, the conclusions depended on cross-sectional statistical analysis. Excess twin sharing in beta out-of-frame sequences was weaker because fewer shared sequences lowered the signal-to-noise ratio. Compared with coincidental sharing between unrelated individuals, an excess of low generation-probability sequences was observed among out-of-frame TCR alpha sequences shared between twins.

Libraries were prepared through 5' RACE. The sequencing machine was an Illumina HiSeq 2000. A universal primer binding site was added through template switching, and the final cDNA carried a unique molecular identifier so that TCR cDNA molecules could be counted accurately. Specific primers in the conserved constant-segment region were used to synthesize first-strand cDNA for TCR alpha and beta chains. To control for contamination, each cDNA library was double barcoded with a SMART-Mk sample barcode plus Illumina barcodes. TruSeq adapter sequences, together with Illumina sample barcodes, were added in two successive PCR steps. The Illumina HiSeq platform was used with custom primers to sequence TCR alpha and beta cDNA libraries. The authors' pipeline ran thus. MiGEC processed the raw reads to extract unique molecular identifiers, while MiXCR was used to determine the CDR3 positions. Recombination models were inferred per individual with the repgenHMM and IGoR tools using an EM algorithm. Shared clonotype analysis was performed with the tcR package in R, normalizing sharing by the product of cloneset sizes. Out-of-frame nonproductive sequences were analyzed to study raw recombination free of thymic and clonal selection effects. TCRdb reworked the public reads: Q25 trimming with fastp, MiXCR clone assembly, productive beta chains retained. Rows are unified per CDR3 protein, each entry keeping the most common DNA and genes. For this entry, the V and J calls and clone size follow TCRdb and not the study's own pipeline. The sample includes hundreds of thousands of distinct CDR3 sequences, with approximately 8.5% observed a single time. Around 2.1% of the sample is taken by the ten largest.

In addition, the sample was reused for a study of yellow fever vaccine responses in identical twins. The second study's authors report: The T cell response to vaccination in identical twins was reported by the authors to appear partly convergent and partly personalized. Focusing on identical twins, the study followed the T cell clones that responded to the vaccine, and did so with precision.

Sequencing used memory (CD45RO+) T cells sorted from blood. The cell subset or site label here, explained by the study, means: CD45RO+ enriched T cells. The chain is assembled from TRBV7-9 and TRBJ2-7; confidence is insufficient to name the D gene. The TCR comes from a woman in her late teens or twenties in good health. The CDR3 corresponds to CASSLVGLYEQYF. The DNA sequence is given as TGTGCCAGCAGCTTAGTCGGGTTATACGAGCAGTACTTC.